Below, one T cell receptor (beta chain) is given with its context. Its ends do not fully match the called genes, so a read error is possible. This sample was included in a study of blood T cell repertoires in COVID-19. Study-level background: Researchers got acute and convalescent COVID-19 samples from the United States, Italy and Spain. Sources were T cells, B-cell-depleted T cells, or PBMCs; the material itself was cDNA or gDNA.

In the authors' methods: Researchers report that nucleated cell counts were estimated from reference gene primer amplification. Assay used: immunoSEQ multiplex PCR; TCRdb lists only in-frame clones, some missing. Clone size and the V and J calls come from that table; the DNA yielded D and trimming. The data show about 280,000 clones, approximately 85% seen once. CDR1 and CDR2 (germline): SEHNR, FQNEAQ (reference sequence). The CDR3 loop spans 12 amino acids. The clonotype originates from a man younger than 35 with active or convalescent COVID-19. This rearrangement joins TRBV7-9 to TRBJ2-1; no clear D gene. Material: peripheral blood. The CDR3 DNA is TGTGCCAGCAGCTTATTGTACACTGAGCAGTTCTTC. Residues: CASSLLYTEQFF.